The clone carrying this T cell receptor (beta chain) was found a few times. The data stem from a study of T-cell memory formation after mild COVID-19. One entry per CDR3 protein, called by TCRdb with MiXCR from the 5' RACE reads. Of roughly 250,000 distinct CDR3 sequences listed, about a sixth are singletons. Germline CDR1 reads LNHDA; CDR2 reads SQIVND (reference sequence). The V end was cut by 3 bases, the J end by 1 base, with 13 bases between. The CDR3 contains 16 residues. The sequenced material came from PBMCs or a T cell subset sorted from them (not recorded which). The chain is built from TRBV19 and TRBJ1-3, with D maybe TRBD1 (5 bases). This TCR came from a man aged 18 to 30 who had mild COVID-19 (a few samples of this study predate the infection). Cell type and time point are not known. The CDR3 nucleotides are TGTGCCAGTAGTATCTCGGCAGGGTCTTCTGGAAACACCATATATTTT. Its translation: CASSISAGSSGNTIYF. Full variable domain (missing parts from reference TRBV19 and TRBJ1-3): DGGITQSPKYLFRKEGQNVTLSCEQNLNHDAMYWYRQDPGQGLRLIYYSQIVNDFQKGDIAEGYSVSREKKESFPLTVTSAQKNPTAFYLCASSISAGSSGNTIYFGEGSWLTVV.